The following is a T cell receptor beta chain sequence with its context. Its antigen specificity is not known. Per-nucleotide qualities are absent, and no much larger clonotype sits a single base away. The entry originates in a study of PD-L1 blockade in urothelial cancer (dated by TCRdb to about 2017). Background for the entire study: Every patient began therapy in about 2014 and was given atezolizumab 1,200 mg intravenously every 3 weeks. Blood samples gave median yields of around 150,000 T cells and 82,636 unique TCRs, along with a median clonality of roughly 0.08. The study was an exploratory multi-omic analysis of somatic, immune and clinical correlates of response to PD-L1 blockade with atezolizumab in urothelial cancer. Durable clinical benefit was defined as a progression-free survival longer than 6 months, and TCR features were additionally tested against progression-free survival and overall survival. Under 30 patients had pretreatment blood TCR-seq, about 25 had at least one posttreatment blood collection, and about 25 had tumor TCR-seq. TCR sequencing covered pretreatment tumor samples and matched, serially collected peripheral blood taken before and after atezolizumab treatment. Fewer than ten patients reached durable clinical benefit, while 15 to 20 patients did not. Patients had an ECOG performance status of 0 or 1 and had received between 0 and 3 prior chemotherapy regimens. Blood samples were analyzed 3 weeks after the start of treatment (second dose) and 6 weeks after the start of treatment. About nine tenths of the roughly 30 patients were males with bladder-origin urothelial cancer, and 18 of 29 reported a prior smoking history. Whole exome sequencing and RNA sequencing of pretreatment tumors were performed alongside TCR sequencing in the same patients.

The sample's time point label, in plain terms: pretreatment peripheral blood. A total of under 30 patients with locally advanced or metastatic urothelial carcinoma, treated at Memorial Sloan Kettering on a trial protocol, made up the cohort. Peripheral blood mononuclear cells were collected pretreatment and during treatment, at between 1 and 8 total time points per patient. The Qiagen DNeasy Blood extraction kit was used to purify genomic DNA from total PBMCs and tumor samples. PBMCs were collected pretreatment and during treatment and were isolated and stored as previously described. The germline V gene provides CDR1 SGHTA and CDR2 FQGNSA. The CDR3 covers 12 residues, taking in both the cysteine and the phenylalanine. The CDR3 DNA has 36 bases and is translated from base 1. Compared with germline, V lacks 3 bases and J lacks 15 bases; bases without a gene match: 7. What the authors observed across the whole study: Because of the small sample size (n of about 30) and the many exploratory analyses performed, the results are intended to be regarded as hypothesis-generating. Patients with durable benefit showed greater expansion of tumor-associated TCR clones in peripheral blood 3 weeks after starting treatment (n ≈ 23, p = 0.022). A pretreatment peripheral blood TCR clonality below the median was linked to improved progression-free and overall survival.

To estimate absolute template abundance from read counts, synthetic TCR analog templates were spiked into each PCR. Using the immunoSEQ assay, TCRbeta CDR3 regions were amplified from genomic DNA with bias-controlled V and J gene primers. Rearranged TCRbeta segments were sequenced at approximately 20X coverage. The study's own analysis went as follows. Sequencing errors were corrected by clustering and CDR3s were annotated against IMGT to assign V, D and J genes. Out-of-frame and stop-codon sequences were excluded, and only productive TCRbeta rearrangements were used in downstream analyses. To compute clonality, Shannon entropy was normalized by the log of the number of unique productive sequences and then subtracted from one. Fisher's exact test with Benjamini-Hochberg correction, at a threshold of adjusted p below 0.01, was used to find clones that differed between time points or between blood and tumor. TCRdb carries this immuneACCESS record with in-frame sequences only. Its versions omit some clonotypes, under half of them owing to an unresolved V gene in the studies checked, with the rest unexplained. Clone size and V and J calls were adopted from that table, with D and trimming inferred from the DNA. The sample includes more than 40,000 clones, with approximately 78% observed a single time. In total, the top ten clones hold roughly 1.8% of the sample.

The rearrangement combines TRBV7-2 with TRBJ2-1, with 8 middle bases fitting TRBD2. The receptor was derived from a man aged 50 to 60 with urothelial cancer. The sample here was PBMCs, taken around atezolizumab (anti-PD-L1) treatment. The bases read TGTGCCAGCAGCTTTAACCGGGAGGGACGGTTCTTC. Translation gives CASSFNREGRFF.